This TCR beta chain was recorded in a study of blood T cell repertoires in COVID-19. Study summary: Sources were T cells, B-cell-depleted T cells, or PBMCs; the material itself was cDNA or gDNA.

V was clipped by 5 bases and J by 3 bases, with 13 bases between them. CDR3 length: 14 amino acids. The germline V gene encodes CDR1 SGHTA and CDR2 FQGNSA. In the original processing: Estimated nucleated cell counts came from reference gene primer amplification. The assay was immunoSEQ multiplex PCR, and TCRdb's table has in-frame clones only and misses some. V, J and clone size are taken as reported in that table, and D and trimming were inferred from the DNA itself. The data show about 530,000 clones, around nine tenths seen once. The sequence came from a woman between 50 and 59 years old with COVID-19, enrolled during active disease. Material: peripheral blood. J is TRBJ1-2 and V is TRBV7-2; D is possibly TRBD1 (6 bases). CDR3 nucleotides: TGTGCCAGCAGCCTAAACAGGGCCGACTATGGCTACACCTTC. Translating it yields CASSLNRADYGYTF.